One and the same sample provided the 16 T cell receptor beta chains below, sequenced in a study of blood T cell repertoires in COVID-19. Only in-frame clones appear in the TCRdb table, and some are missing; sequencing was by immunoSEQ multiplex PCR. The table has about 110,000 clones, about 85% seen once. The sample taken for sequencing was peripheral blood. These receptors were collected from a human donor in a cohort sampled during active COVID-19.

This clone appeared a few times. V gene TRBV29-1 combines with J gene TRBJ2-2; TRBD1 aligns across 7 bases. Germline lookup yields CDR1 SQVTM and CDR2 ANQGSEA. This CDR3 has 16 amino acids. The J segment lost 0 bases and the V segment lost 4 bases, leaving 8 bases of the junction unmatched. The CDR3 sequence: CSVGFHGTANTGELFF. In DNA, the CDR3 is TGCAGCGTTGGATTCCACGGGACAGCGAACACCGGGGAGCTGTTTTTT.

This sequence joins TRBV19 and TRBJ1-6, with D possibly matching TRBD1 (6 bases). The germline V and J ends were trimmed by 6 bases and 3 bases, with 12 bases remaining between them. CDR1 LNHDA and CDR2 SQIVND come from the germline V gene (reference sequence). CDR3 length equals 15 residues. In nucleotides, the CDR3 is TGTGCCAGTAGCCTACAGGGCGACTATAATTCACCCCTCCACTTT. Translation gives CASSLQGDYNSPLHF.

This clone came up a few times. CDR3 in DNA: TGTGCCAGCAGTTTCTACGGACAGGGGGGACCCTACGAGCAGTACTTC. Translation: CASSFYGQGGPYEQYF. The rearrangement links TRBV27 to TRBJ2-7, with 10 bases matching TRBD1. J lost 2 bases, V lost 3 bases, and 7 bases had no gene match. Germline V CDR1 and CDR2: MNHEY, SMNVEV (reference sequence). This CDR3 spans 16 amino acids.

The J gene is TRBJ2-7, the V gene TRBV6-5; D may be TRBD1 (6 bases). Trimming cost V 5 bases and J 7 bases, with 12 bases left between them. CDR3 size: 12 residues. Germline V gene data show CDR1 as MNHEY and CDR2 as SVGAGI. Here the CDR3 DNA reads TGTGCCAGCAGTCGACAGGCCGGGGAGCAGTACTTC. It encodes CASSRQAGEQYF.

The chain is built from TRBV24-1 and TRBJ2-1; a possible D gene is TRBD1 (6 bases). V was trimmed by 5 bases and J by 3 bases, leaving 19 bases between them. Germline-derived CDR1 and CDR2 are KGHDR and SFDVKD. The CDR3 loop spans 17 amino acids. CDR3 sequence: CATSGTAGTQVYNEQFF. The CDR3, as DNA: TGTGCCACCAGTGGGACGGCCGGGACACAGGTCTACAATGAGCAGTTCTTC.

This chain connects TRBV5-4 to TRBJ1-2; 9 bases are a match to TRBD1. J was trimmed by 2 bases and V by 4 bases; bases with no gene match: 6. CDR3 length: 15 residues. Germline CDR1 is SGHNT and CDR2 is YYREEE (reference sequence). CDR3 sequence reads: CASSPRTGANYGYTF. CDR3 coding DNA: TGTGCCAGCAGCCCCCGGACAGGGGCGAACTATGGCTACACCTTC.

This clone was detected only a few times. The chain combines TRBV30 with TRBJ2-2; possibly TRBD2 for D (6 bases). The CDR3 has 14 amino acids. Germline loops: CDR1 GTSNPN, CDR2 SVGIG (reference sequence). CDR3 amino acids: CARGRGINTGELFF. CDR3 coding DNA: TGTGCTCGGGGCCGGGGGATAAACACCGGGGAGCTGTTTTTT.

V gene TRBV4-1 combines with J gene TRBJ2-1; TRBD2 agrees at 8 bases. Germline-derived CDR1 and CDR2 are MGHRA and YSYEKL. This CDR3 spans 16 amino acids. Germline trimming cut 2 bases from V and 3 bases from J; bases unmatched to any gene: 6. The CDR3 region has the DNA TGCGCCAGCAGCCAACGGGAGCGGGGGAACTACAATGAGCAGTTCTTC. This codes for CASSQRERGNYNEQFF.

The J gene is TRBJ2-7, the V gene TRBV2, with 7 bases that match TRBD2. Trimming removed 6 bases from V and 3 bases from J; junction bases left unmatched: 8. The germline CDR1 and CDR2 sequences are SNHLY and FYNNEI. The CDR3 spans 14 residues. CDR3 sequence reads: CASSPGLPNYEQYF. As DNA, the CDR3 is TGTGCCAGCAGCCCGGGACTACCAAACTACGAGCAGTACTTC.

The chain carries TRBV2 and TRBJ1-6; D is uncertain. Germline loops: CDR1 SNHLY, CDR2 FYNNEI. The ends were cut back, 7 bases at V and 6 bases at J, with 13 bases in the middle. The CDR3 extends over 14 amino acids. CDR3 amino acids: CASIQSGVNSPLHF. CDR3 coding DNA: TGTGCCAGCATTCAAAGCGGGGTTAATTCACCCCTCCACTTT.

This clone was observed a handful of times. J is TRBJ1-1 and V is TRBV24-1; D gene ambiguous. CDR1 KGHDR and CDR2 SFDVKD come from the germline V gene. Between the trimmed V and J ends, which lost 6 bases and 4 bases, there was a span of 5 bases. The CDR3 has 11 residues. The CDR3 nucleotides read TGTGCCACCAGTCTCCTCACTGAAGCTTTCTTT. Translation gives CATSLLTEAFF.

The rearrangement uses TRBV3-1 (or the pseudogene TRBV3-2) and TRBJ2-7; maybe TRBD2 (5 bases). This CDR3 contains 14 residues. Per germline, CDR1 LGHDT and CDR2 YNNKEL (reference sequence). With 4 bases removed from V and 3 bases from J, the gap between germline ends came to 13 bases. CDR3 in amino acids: CASSPGPGNYEQYF. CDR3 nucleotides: TGTGCCAGCAGCCCAGGTCCGGGGAACTACGAGCAGTACTTC.

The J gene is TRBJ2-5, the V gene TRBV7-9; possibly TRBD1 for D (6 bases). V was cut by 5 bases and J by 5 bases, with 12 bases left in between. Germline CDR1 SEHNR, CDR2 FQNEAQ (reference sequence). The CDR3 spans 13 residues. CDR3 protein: CASSHRVPETQYF. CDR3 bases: TGTGCCAGCAGCCACAGGGTTCCGGAGACCCAGTACTTC. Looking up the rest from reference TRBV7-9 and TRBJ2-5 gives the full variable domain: DTGVSQNPRHKITKRGQNVTFRCDPISEHNRLYWYRQTLGQGPEFLTYFQNEAQLEKSRLLSDRFSAERPKGSFSTLEIQRTEQGDSAMYLCASSHRVPETQYFGPGTRLLVL.

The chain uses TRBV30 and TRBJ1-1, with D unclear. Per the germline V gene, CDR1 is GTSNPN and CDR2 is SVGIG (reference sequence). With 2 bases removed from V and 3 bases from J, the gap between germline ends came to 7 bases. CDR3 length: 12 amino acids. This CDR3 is CAWSIVYTEAFF. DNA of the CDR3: TGTGCCTGGAGTATAGTCTACACTGAAGCTTTCTTT.

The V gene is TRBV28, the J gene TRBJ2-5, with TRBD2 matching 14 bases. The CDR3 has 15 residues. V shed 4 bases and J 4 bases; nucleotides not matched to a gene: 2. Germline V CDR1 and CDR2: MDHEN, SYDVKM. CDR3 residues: CASSSGLAGVETQYF. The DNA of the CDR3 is TGTGCCAGCAGTTCGGGACTAGCGGGAGTAGAGACCCAGTACTTC.

CDR3 amino acids: CASSGTSGRMNNEQFF. The CDR3 bases are TGTGCCAGCAGCGGGACTAGCGGGAGGATGAACAATGAGCAGTTCTTC. The genes are TRBV7-2 and TRBJ2-1; 15 bases align to TRBD2. V lost 5 bases, J lost 5 bases, and 4 bases stayed unmatched. Germline V gene sequence: CDR1 SGHTA, CDR2 FQGNSA. The CDR3 sequence is 16 residues long.